This TCR beta chain comes out of a study of blood T cell repertoires in COVID-19. Looking at the study overall: Acute-phase and convalescent COVID-19 samples originated in the United States, Italy and Spain. The cDNA or gDNA used as material had been derived from T cells, B-cell-depleted T cells, or PBMCs.

Original handling: It was from reference gene primer amplification that nucleated cell counts were estimated. Produced via immunoSEQ multiplex PCR; TCRdb's table is partial and in-frame only. The V and J calls and the clone size are those of that table, but D and trimming were determined from the DNA. This table holds about 280,000 clones, around 87% found once. The germline V and J ends were trimmed by 5 bases and 8 bases, with 12 bases remaining between them. CDR3 size: 12 residues. Germline V gene lookup returns CDR1 SEHNR and CDR2 FQNEAQ (reference sequence). This sequence was found in a woman under 40 who had recovered from COVID-19. The chain employs TRBV7-9 and TRBJ1-2; no clear D. Sample: peripheral blood. CDR3 DNA sequence: TGTGCCAGCAGCGCGATCCATAAAGGCTACACCTTC. Amino acids: CASSAIHKGYTF.